Shown below are 25 T cell receptor beta chains from a single sample sequenced in a study of OX40 agonist ivuxolimab in advanced cancers. The repertoire was sequenced with immunoSEQ multiplex PCR; TCRdb's copy has only in-frame clones and lacks some. The sample holds about 45,000 clones, more than 80% seen once. The sample consisted of CD4+ or CD8+ T cells sorted from blood, taken in a trial of the OX40 agonist ivuxolimab. These TCRs come from an adult with an advanced solid tumor such as melanoma, head and neck, liver or kidney cancer.

The V gene is TRBV6-1, the J gene TRBJ2-5; possibly TRBD2 for D (6 bases). This CDR3 has 14 amino acids. Germline lookup yields CDR1 MNHNS and CDR2 SASEGT. Trimming took off 7 bases at V and 3 bases at J, with 15 bases between the two ends. The CDR3 here is CASTQGRGKETQYF. In nucleotides, the CDR3 is TGTGCCAGCACCCAAGGACGGGGGAAAGAGACCCAGTACTTC.

The rearrangement uses TRBV6-1 and TRBJ2-7, with 10 bases that match TRBD2. CDR1 is MNHNS and CDR2 is SASEGT in the germline V gene. V gave up 7 bases and J gave up 3 bases; unmatched junction bases: 3. The CDR3 runs to 13 residues. CDR3 loop: CASTGLARYEQYF. In DNA form, the CDR3 reads TGTGCCAGCACGGGACTAGCGCGCTACGAGCAGTACTTC.

The rearrangement links TRBV5-1 to TRBJ2-2; 7 bases align to TRBD1. CDR1 and CDR2 from the germline V gene are SGHRS and YFSETQ. V lost 0 bases to trimming and J lost 0 bases; unmatched junction nucleotides: 2. The CDR3 has 16 residues. As DNA, the CDR3 is TGCGCCAGCAGCTTGGGCGGACAGGCGAACACCGGGGAGCTGTTTTTT. Amino acid sequence: CASSLGGQANTGELFF.

This chain links TRBV9 with TRBJ2-7; D is perhaps TRBD1 (5 bases). Germline values: CDR1 SGDLS, CDR2 YYNGEE. The CDR3 contains 14 residues. Trimming removed 4 bases at V and 3 bases at J, with 14 bases between. The CDR3 DNA follows: TGTGCCAGCAGCCCCAGGACAAATTTCTACGAGCAGTACTTC. Its translation: CASSPRTNFYEQYF.

This chain connects TRBV6-6 to TRBJ1-4; D perhaps matches TRBD1 (5 bases). Germline CDR1 is MNHNY and CDR2 is SVGAGI (reference sequence). Trimming stripped 4 bases from V and 1 base from J, with 10 bases between. The CDR3 totals 15 residues. This CDR3 is CASSSTGGTNEKLFF. CDR3 nucleotide sequence: TGTGCCAGCAGTTCAACAGGAGGAACTAATGAAAAACTGTTTTTT.

The chain uses TRBV19 and TRBJ2-6, with no clear D. CDR3 length: 16 residues. The V end lost 1 base, the J end lost 1 base, and 8 bases lay between the germline ends. Germline loops: CDR1 LNHDA, CDR2 SQIVND (reference sequence). CDR3 loop: CASSIVQDSGANVLTF. CDR3 DNA sequence: TGTGCCAGTAGTATAGTTCAGGATTCTGGGGCCAACGTCCTGACTTTC.

This clone was counted a single time. The rearrangement joins TRBV11-3 to TRBJ2-5; D gene uncertain. CDR3 length: 15 amino acids. Germline V CDR1 and CDR2: SGHNT, YENEEA. V lost 4 bases to trimming and J lost 2 bases, with 14 bases between them. CDR3 sequence reads: CASSSTPRTQETQYF. CDR3 in DNA: TGTGCCAGCAGCTCGACCCCGAGAACGCAAGAGACCCAGTACTTC.

The rearrangement links TRBV28 to TRBJ1-2; D is perhaps TRBD1 (6 bases). CDR1 is MDHEN and CDR2 is SYDVKM in the germline V gene. The CDR3 totals 11 residues. V lost 3 bases, J lost 12 bases, and 11 bases lay in between. CDR3 bases: TGTGCCAGCAGTTTGCCGGGACACCACACCTTC. Amino acids: CASSLPGHHTF.

The genes are TRBV2 and TRBJ2-5; D is unclear. This CDR3 is built from 12 residues. Germline V lookup: CDR1 SNHLY, CDR2 FYNNEI. Trimming cost V 6 bases and J 2 bases, with 7 bases left between them. The CDR3 sequence is CASRSLQETQYF. As DNA, the CDR3 is TGTGCCAGCAGATCTCTTCAAGAGACCCAGTACTTC.

This clone was recorded only once. V usage is TRBV7-2 and J usage is TRBJ1-5, with unresolved D. This CDR3 has 12 amino acids. V was shortened by 5 bases and J by 2 bases, with 4 bases between the two germline ends. Per the germline V gene, CDR1 is SGHTA and CDR2 is FQGNSA. The CDR3 DNA is TGTGCCAGCAGCGGGGGCAATCAGCCCCAGCATTTT. Its translation: CASSGGNQPQHF.

This chain joins TRBV2 and TRBJ2-2; a weak D match, TRBD1 (6 bases). The length of the CDR3 is 16 residues. Trimming cost V 10 bases and J 2 bases, with 20 bases left between them. Germline CDR1 and CDR2: SNHLY and FYNNEI. DNA for the CDR3: TGTGCCATCCCTAGAACCCCGGGACAAAACACCGGGGAGCTGTTTTTT. It codes for CAIPRTPGQNTGELFF.

This CDR3 reads CASSSPEWRFNNEQFF. CDR3 nucleotides: TGTGCCAGCAGTTCACCGGAGTGGCGGTTTAACAATGAGCAGTTCTTC. The chain has TRBV28 and TRBJ2-1, with no clear D. The CDR3 has 16 residues. V lost 4 bases, J lost 5 bases, and 18 bases lay in between. Looked up from germline, CDR1 is MDHEN and CDR2 is SYDVKM.

This clone was counted only a few times. This sequence joins TRBV29-1 and TRBJ2-1; possibly TRBD1 for D (5 bases). The V gene's germline CDR1 is SQVTM and CDR2 ANQGSEA. V was cut by 7 bases and J by 5 bases, with 18 bases left in between. The CDR3 extends over 14 amino acids. The CDR3, as DNA: TGCAGCGCCTCGCTGGCAGGGATGAACAATGAGCAGTTCTTC. Residues: CSASLAGMNNEQFF.

This sequence joins TRBV30 and TRBJ1-4; D gene unclear. The germline CDR1 and CDR2 sequences are GTSNPN and SVGIG (reference sequence). The CDR3 spans 14 residues. The V end was cut by 0 bases, the J end by 8 bases, with 13 bases between. CDR3: CAWSVGSAGEKLFF. The CDR3 region has the DNA TGTGCCTGGAGTGTGGGTTCTGCCGGGGAAAAACTGTTTTTT.

The rearrangement uses TRBV5-6 and TRBJ2-3, with D unclear. The V end was cut by 1 base, the J end by 6 bases, with 12 bases between. CDR3 length: 14 amino acids. Germline V gene sequence: CDR1 SGHDT, CDR2 YYEEEE. CDR3 amino acids: CASSLIASLDTQYF. The CDR3 DNA follows: TGTGCCAGCAGCTTGATAGCCAGCCTGGATACGCAGTATTTT. The variable domain in full, completed from reference TRBV5-6 and TRBJ2-3, reads DAGVTQSPTHLIKTRGQQVTLRCSPKSGHDTVSWYQQALGQGPQFIFQYYEEEERQRGNFPDRFSGHQFPNYSSELNVNALLLGDSALYLCASSLIASLDTQYFGPGTRLTVL.

The chain employs TRBV11-3 and TRBJ1-5; D not resolved. CDR1 SGHNT and CDR2 YENEEA come from the germline V gene. The CDR3 totals 15 residues. Trimming removed 0 bases from V and 5 bases from J, with 11 bases in between. The CDR3 reads CASSLDSFGDQPQHF. The CDR3 region has the DNA TGTGCCAGCAGCTTAGATTCGTTCGGAGATCAGCCCCAGCATTTT.

V usage is TRBV19 and J usage is TRBJ2-1; the D is unclear. V shed 9 bases and J shed 9 bases, with 15 bases lying between them. Germline V gene lookup returns CDR1 LNHDA and CDR2 SQIVND (reference sequence). The CDR3 runs 12 residues. The DNA for the CDR3 is TGTGCCAGCAGAAGGATAGGTGGTGAGCAGTTCTTC. Translation: CASRRIGGEQFF.

The chain is built from TRBV19 and TRBJ2-5, with TRBD1 matching over 8 bases. Germline V gene data show CDR1 as LNHDA and CDR2 as SQIVND (reference sequence). V shed 5 bases, J shed 2 bases, and the junction held 4 bases outside the gene matches. The CDR3 is 14 amino acids. CDR3 sequence reads: CASSFGQGQETQYF. As DNA, the CDR3 is TGTGCCAGTAGTTTCGGACAGGGACAAGAGACCCAGTACTTC.

The genes are TRBV27 and TRBJ2-3, with D maybe TRBD2 (6 bases). Trimming cost V 3 bases and J 0 bases, with 16 bases left between them. The germline V gene encodes CDR1 MNHEY and CDR2 SMNVEV (reference sequence). The CDR3 length is 17 residues. The CDR3 loop is CASSFLGLGRSTDTQYF. CDR3 nucleotide sequence: TGTGCCAGCAGTTTCTTGGGTTTGGGGAGGAGCACAGATACGCAGTATTTT.

The V call is TRBV27, the J call TRBJ2-7; 8 nucleotides match TRBD1. V was clipped by 6 bases and J by 4 bases; unmatched bases: 14. The CDR3 is made up of 16 amino acids. Germline CDR1 and CDR2: MNHEY and SMNVEV (reference sequence). Written as DNA, the CDR3 is TGTGCCAGCAGGGGGGAGACAGGGGCGTCTTTTTACGAGCAGTACTTC. It translates to CASRGETGASFYEQYF.

The chain links TRBV30 to TRBJ1-5; 7 nucleotides line up with TRBD1. J was trimmed by 11 bases and V by 2 bases; bases with no gene match: 6. This CDR3 has 12 residues. Per the germline V gene, CDR1 is GTSNPN and CDR2 is SVGIG (reference sequence). Here the CDR3 reads CAWSNQGEAQHF. CDR3 sequence (DNA): TGTGCCTGGAGTAACCAGGGGGAAGCCCAGCATTTT.

The chain joins TRBV11-2 to TRBJ2-1; no firm D call. Germline lookup yields CDR1 SGHAT and CDR2 FQNNGV. Trimming took off 1 base at V and 0 bases at J, with 13 bases between the two ends. There are 17 residues in the CDR3. The CDR3 region has the DNA TGTGCCAGCAGCTTAGCCCCCAGACGGAGCTCCTACAATGAGCAGTTCTTC. It specifies CASSLAPRRSSYNEQFF.

This chain joins TRBV2 and TRBJ1-2, with 11 positions matching TRBD1. Germline V gives CDR1 SNHLY, CDR2 FYNNEI. The CDR3 covers 16 residues. V gave up 4 bases and J gave up 13 bases; unmatched junction bases: 17. Here the CDR3 DNA reads TGTGCCAGCAGTGCTCGCAGACCGGGACAGGGGGATCGGGGCACCTTC. It translates to CASSARRPGQGDRGTF.

This sequence joins TRBV6-5 and TRBJ2-7, with 10 positions matching TRBD2. This CDR3 is 15 amino acids long. Germline CDR1 MNHEY, CDR2 SVGAGI. The junction had 10 bases not matched to a gene; V was cut back by 8 bases and J by 3 bases. The CDR3 region has the DNA TGTGCCAGCGGGGGTAGCGGGAGGAAAAGCTACGAGCAGTACTTC. This translates into CASGGSGRKSYEQYF.

This clone is medium-sized (0.01 to 0.1%) in the sample. This chain links TRBV6-1 with TRBJ2-2, with no clear D. The CDR3 runs to 12 residues. Germline V gives CDR1 MNHNS, CDR2 SASEGT. V lost 7 bases and J lost 3, with 6 bases in between. In DNA form, the CDR3 reads TGTGCCAGCATCGGGCACACCGGGGAGCTGTTTTTT. Amino acid sequence: CASIGHTGELFF.